The TCR beta chain under discussion was sequenced for a study of blood T cell repertoires in COVID-19. Study as a whole: Donors in the United States, Italy and Spain gave samples during acute or convalescent COVID-19. From T cells, B-cell-depleted T cells, or PBMCs came the material, which was cDNA or gDNA.

The CDR3 length is 15 residues. Germline-derived CDR1 and CDR2 are MDHEN and SYDVKM. Trimming left V 8 bases short and J 0 bases short, with 11 bases between. Method: immunoSEQ multiplex PCR; TCRdb's copy keeps in-frame clones and lacks some. The table lists roughly 250,000 clones, more than 65% of them singletons, with roughly 4% in the top ten. The sequencing input was peripheral blood. The V gene is TRBV28, the J gene TRBJ1-6; D not resolved. The receptor was isolated from a woman in her 40s with active or convalescent COVID-19. For the CDR3, the DNA is TGTGCCAGCGTCCGATTTAGCTCCTATAATTCACCCCTCCACTTT. Residues: CASVRFSSYNSPLHF.